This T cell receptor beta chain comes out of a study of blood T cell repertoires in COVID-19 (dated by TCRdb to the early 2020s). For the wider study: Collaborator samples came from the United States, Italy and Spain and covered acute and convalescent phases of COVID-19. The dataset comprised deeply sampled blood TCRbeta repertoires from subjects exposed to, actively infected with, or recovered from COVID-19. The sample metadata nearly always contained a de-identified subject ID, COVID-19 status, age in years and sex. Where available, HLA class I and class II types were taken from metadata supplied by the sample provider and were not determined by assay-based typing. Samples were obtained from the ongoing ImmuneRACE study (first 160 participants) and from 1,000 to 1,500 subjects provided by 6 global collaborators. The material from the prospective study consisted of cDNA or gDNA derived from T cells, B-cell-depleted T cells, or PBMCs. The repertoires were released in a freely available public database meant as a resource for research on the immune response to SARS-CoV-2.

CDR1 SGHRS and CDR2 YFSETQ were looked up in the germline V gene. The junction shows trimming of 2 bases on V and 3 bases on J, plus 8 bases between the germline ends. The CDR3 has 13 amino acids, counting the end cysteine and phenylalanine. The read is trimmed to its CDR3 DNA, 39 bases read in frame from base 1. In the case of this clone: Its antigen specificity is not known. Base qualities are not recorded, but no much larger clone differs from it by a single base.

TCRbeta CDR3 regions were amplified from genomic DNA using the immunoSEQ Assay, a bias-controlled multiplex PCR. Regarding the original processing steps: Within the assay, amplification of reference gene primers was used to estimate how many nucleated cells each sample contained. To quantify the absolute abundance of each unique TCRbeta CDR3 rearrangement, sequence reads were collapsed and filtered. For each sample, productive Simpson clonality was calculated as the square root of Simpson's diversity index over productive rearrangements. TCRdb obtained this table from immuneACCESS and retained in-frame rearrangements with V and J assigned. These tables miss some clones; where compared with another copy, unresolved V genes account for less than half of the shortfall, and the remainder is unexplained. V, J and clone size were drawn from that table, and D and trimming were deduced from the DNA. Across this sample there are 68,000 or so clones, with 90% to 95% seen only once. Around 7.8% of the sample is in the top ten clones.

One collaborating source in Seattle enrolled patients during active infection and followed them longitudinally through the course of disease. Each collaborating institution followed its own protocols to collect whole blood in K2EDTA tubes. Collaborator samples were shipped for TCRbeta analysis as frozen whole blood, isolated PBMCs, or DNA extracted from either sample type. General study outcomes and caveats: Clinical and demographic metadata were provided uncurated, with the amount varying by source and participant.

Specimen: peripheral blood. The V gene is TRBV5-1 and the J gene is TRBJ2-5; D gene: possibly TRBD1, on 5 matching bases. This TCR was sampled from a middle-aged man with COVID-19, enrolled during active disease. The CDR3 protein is CASSLQAEETQYF. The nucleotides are TGCGCCAGCAGCTTACAGGCAGAAGAGACCCAGTACTTC.